This entry describes one T cell receptor beta chain. Its specificity is unknown. The method was immunoSEQ multiplex PCR; TCRdb's version includes in-frame clones alone and lacks a portion of them. Of 90,000 or so clones listed, 89% were seen once; the top ten hold under 0.35%. The sample comes from a study of OX40 agonist ivuxolimab in advanced cancers. Overall study findings and caveats: Normalized T-cell clonal expansion was also low in some nonresponders. The average count of expanded clones was higher among CD8+ T cells than among CD4+.

This sequence was found in an adult with an advanced solid tumor such as melanoma, head and neck, liver or kidney cancer. The sample in question was CD4+ or CD8+ T cells sorted from blood, obtained in a trial of the OX40 agonist ivuxolimab.

The DNA of the CDR3 is TGCGCCAGCAGCCGGAGGGACCCCAACACTGAAGCTTTCTTT. Amino acid sequence: CASSRRDPNTEAFF. The V call is TRBV5-1, the J call TRBJ1-1, with D possibly matching TRBD1 (5 bases). Germline lookup yields CDR1 SGHRS and CDR2 YFSETQ. CDR3 length: 14 amino acids. V was cut by 4 bases and J by 2 bases, with 12 bases left in between.